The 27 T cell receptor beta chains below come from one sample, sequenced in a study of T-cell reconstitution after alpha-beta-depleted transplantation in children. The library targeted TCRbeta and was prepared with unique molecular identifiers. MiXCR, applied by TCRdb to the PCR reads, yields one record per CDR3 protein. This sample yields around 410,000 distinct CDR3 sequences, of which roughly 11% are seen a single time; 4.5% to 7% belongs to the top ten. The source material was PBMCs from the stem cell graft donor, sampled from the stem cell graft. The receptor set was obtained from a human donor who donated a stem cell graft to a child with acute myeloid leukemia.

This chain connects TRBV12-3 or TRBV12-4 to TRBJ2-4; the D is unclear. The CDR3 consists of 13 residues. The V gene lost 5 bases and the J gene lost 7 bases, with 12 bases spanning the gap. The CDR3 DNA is TGTGCCAGCAGTCCACCAGTGAGGAACATTCAGTACTTC. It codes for CASSPPVRNIQYF.

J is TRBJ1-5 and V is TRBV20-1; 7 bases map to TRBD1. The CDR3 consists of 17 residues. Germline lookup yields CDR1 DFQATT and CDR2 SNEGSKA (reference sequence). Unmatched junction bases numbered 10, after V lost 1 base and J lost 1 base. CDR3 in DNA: TGCAGTGCTAGAGGGGGGTTAGGGGGCGCGAGCAATCAGCCCCAGCATTTT. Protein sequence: CSARGGLGGASNQPQHF.

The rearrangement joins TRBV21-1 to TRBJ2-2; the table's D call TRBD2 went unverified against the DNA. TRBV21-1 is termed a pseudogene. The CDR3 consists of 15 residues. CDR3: CASGRAGAPHGELFF. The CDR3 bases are TGTGCCAGCGGGCGAGCGGGAGCCCCCCACGGGGAGCTGTTTTTT.

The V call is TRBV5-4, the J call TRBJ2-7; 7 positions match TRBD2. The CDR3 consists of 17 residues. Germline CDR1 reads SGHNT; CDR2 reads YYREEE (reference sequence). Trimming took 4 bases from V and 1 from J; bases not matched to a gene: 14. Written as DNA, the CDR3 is TGTGCCAGCAGCCTCAGGGAGGGTAACGCTTTGTCCTACGAGCAGTACGTC. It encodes CASSLREGNALSYEQYV.

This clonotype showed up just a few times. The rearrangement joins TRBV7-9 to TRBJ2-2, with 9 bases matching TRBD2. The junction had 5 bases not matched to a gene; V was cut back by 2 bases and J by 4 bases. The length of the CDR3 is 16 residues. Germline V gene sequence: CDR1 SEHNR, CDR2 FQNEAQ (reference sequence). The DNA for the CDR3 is TGTGCCAGCAGCTTACGTCCTAGCGGGGTCACCGGGGAGCTGTTTTTT. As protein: CASSLRPSGVTGELFF.

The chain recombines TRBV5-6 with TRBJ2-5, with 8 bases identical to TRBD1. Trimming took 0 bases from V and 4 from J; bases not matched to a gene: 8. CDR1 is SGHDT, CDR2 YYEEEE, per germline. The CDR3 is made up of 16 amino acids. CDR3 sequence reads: CASSLAGQGARETQYF. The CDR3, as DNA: TGTGCCAGCAGCTTGGCCGGGCAGGGGGCGCGAGAGACCCAGTACTTC. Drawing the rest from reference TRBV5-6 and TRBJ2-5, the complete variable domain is DAGVTQSPTHLIKTRGQQVTLRCSPKSGHDTVSWYQQALGQGPQFIFQYYEEEERQRGNFPDRFSGHQFPNYSSELNVNALLLGDSALYLCASSLAGQGARETQYFGPGTRLLVL.

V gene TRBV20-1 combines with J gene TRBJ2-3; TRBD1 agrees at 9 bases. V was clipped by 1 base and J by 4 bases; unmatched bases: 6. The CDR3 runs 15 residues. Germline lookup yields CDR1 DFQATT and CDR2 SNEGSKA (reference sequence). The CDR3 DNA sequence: TGCAGTGCTAGAGTACCGGGACAGGGATCAGATACGCAGTATTTT. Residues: CSARVPGQGSDTQYF.

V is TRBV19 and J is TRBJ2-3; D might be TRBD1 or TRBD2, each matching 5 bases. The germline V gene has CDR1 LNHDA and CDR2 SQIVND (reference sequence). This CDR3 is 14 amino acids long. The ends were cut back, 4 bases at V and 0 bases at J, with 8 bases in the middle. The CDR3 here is CASSKGSSTDTQYF. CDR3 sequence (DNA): TGTGCCAGTAGTAAGGGGAGTAGCACAGATACGCAGTATTTT.

CDR3 nucleotides: TGTGCCAGCAGCGCAGGGACCATTACTAGCACAGATACGCAGTATTTT. The encoded protein is CASSAGTITSTDTQYF. The rearrangement joins TRBV7-3 to TRBJ2-3; either TRBD1 or TRBD2 may supply D (5 bases each). CDR3 length: 16 amino acids. The V gene lost 5 bases and the J gene lost 0 bases, with 15 bases spanning the gap. In germline, CDR1 is SGHTA, CDR2 FQGTGA.

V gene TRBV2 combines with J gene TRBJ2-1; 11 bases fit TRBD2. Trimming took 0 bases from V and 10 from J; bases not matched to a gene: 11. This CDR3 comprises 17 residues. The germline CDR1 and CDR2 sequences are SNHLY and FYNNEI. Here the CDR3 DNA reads TGTGCCAGCAGTGAAGCGATTGAACTAGCGGGAGTTTACGAGCAGTTCTTC. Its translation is CASSEAIELAGVYEQFF.

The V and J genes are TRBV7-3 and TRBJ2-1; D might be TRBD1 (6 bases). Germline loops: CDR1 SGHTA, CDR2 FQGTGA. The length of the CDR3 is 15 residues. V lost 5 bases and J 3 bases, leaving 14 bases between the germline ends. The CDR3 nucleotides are TGTGCCAGCAGCGCCAGGGGTGGGGGCTACAATGAGCAGTTCTTC. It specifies CASSARGGGYNEQFF.

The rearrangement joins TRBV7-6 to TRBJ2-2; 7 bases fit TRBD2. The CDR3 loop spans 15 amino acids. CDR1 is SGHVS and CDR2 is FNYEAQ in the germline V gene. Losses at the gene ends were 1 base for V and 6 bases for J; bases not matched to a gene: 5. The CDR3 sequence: CASSLDGLGAGELFF. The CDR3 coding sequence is TGTGCCAGCAGCTTAGATGGACTAGGTGCCGGGGAGCTGTTTTTT.

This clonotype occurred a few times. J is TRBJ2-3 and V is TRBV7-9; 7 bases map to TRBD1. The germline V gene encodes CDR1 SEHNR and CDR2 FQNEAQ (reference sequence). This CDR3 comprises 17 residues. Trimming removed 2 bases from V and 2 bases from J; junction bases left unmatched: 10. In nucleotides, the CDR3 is TGTGCCAGCAGCTTATGGACAGGCCACTCTTACACAGATACGCAGTATTTT. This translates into CASSLWTGHSYTDTQYF.

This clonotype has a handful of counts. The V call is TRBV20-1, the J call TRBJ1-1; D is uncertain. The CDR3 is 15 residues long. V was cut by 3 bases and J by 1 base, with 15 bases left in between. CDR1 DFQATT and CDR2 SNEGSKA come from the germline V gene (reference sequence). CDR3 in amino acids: CSARGQATPNTEAFF. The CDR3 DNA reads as TGCAGTGCTAGGGGTCAGGCGACACCGAACACTGAAGCTTTCTTT.

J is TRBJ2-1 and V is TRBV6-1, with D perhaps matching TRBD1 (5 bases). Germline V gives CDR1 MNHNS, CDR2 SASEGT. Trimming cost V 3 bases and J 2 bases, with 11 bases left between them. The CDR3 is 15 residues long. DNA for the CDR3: TGTGCCAGCAGTGATCAGGGCCCACCCTACAATGAGCAGTTCTTC. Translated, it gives CASSDQGPPYNEQFF.

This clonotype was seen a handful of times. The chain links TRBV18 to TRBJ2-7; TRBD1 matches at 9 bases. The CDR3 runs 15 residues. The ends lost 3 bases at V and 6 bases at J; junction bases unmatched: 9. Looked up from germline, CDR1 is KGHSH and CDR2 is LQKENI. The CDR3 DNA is TGTGCCAGCTCACCCGGGACAGGGCCCTCCAGCGAGCAGTACGTC. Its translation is CASSPGTGPSSEQYV.

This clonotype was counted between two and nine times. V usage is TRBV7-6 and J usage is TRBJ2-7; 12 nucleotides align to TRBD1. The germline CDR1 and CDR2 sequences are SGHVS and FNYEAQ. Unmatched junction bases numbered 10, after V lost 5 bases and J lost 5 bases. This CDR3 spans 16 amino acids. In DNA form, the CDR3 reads TGTGCCAGCAGCATAAACGCCGGGACAGGGGGCGACGAGCAGTACGTC. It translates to CASSINAGTGGDEQYV.

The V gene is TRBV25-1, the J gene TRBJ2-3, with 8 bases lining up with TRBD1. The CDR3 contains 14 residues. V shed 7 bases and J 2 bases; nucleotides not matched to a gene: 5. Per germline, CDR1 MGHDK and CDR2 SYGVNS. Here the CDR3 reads CASTLQGVTDTQYF. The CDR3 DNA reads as TGTGCCAGCACCCTACAGGGGGTCACAGATACGCAGTATTTT.

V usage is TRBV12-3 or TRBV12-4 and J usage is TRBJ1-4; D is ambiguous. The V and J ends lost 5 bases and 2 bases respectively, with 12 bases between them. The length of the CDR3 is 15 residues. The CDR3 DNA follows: TGTGCCAGCAGTCCCTTAGGGTCTACTAATGAAAAACTGTTTTTT. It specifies CASSPLGSTNEKLFF.

The CDR3, as DNA: TGTGCCAGCAGCTCGGGACGACAGGGGGCCGACTATAATTCACCCCTCCACTTT. This translates into CASSSGRQGADYNSPLHF. The gene calls are TRBV27 and TRBJ1-6; 10 bases map to TRBD1. V dropped 6 bases and J dropped 3; count of bases not matched to a gene: 11. This CDR3 region has 18 residues. The germline V gene encodes CDR1 MNHEY and CDR2 SMNVEV (reference sequence).

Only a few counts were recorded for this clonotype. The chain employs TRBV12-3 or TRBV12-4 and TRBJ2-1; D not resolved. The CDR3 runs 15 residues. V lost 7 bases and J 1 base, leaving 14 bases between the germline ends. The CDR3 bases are TGTGCCAGCACCTCAGTTTTTAGTTCCTACAATGAGCAGTTCTTC. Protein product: CASTSVFSSYNEQFF.

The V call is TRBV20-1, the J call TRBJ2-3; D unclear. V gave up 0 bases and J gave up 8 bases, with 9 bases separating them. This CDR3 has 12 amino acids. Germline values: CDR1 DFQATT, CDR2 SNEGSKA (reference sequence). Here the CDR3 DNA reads TGCAGTGCTAGAGATCTTGCCGGTACGCAGTATTTT. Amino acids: CSARDLAGTQYF.

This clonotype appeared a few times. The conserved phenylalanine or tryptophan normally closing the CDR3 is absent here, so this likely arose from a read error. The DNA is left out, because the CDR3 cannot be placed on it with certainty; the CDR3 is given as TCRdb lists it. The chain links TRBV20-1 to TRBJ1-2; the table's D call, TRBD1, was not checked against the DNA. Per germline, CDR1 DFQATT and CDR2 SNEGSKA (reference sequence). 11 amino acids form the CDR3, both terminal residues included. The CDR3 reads CSAARQGYGYT.

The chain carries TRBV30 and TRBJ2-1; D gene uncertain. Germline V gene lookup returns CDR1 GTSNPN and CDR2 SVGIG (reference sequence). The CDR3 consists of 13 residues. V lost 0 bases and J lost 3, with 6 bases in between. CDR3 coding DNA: TGTGCCTGGAGTGTAGGATACTACAATGAGCAGTTCTTC. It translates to CAWSVGYYNEQFF.

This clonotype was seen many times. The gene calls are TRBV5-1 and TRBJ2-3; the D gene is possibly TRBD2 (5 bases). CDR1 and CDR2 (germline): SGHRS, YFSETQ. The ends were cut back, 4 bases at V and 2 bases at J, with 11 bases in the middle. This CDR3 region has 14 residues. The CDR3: CASSEGGHTDTQYF. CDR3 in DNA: TGCGCCAGCAGCGAGGGCGGGCACACAGATACGCAGTATTTT. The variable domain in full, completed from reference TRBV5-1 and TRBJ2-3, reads KAGVTQTPRYLIKTRGQQVTLSCSPISGHRSVSWYQQTPGQGLQFLFEYFSETQRNKGNFPGRFSGRQFSNSRSEMNVSTLELGDSALYLCASSEGGHTDTQYFGPGTRLTVL.

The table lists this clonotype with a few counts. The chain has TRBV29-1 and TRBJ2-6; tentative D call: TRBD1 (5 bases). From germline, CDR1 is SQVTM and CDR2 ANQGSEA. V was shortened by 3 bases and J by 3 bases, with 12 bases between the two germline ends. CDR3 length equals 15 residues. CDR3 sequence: CSVELTGFGANVLTF. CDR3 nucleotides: TGCAGCGTTGAGCTAACAGGCTTTGGGGCCAACGTCCTGACTTTC.

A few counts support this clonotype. As DNA, the CDR3 is TGTGCCAGCAGGCGAGGGGGTTACAATGAGCAGTTCTTC. Its translation: CASRRGGYNEQFF. The rearrangement links TRBV27 to TRBJ2-1; D might be TRBD1 (6 bases). The length of the CDR3 is 13 residues. The V gene's germline CDR1 is MNHEY and CDR2 SMNVEV (reference sequence). Trimming stripped 6 bases from V and 4 bases from J, with 10 bases between.